Shown below are 10 T cell receptor beta chains from a single sample sequenced in a study of technical replicates of blood from a handful of donors. TCRdb keeps only in-frame clones here, not all; method: immunoSEQ multiplex PCR. The table shows 45,000 to 60,000 clones, with roughly 91% occurring only once. The sample was PBMCs. These TCRs come from a human donor in good health. Some clones in this sample may be carry-over from other donors' samples.

A single count supports this clone. CDR3 residues: CASSQDFVQDTGELFF. The DNA of the CDR3 is TGCGCCAGCAGCCAAGATTTTGTGCAGGACACCGGGGAGCTGTTTTTT. The chain has TRBV4-3 and TRBJ2-2; D is unclear. V was pared by 0 bases and J by 3 bases, with 11 bases between. The CDR3 runs to 16 residues. CDR1 is LGHNA and CDR2 is YSLEER in the germline V gene.

This clone occurred a few times. The rearrangement uses TRBV7-9 and TRBJ2-6; D is undetermined. Germline V lookup: CDR1 SEHNR, CDR2 FQNEAQ (reference sequence). Trimming shortened V by 4 bases and J by 0 bases, and 16 bases separated the two germline ends. The CDR3 has 18 residues. CDR3 in amino acids: CASSSPAAASSGANVLTF. CDR3 nucleotide sequence: TGTGCCAGCAGCTCCCCGGCGGCGGCTAGCTCTGGGGCCAACGTCCTGACTTTC.

The rearrangement joins TRBV30 to TRBJ2-5; 8 bases line up with TRBD1. There are 15 residues in the CDR3. Trimming cost V 2 bases and J 6 bases; bases outside gene matches: 11. Germline-derived CDR1 and CDR2 are GTSNPN and SVGIG (reference sequence). The CDR3 bases are TGTGCCTGGAGTCACAACACGGACAGGGAACAGACCCAGTACTTC. Amino acid sequence: CAWSHNTDREQTQYF.

The chain uses TRBV15 and TRBJ2-3; 14 bases align to TRBD2. CDR1 is LNHNV and CDR2 is YYDKDF in the germline V gene (reference sequence). Trimming took 3 bases from V and 8 from J; bases not matched to a gene: 1. The CDR3 consists of 14 residues. CDR3 sequence reads: CATSSGTSGSTQYF. The CDR3 DNA is TGTGCCACCAGCAGCGGGACTAGCGGGAGTACGCAGTATTTT.

The rearrangement links TRBV2 to TRBJ2-2; 10 bases agree with TRBD2. The CDR3 is 15 residues long. CDR1 is SNHLY, CDR2 FYNNEI, per germline. The trim removed 7 bases at V and 0 bases at J, leaving 2 bases unmatched. As DNA, the CDR3 is TGTGCCAGCACCGGACTAGCGGCGAACACCGGGGAGCTGTTTTTT. It codes for CASTGLAANTGELFF. The whole variable domain, filled in from reference TRBV2 and TRBJ2-2, reads EPEVTQTPSHQVTQMGQEVILRCVPISNHLYFYWYRQILGQKVEFLVSFYNNEISEKSEIFDDQFSVERPDGSNFTLKIRSTKLEDSAMYFCASTGLAANTGELFFGEGSRLTVL.

J is TRBJ1-2 and V is TRBV6-5, with 10 positions matching TRBD1. This CDR3 contains 15 residues. Germline values: CDR1 MNHEY, CDR2 SVGAGI. With V trimmed by 6 bases and J by 0 bases, 4 bases remained unmatched. The CDR3 sequence is CASRLGQGSNYGYTF. The CDR3 nucleotides read TGTGCCAGCAGATTGGGACAGGGGTCTAACTATGGCTACACCTTC.

The V gene is TRBV11-2, the J gene TRBJ1-2, with D perhaps TRBD1 (6 bases). This CDR3 has 15 residues. Germline-derived CDR1 and CDR2 are SGHAT and FQNNGV. V lost 4 bases to trimming and J lost 0 bases, with 12 bases between them. The CDR3 spells CASSSTGTTNYGYTF. Written as DNA, the CDR3 is TGTGCCAGCAGCTCCACCGGGACAACTAACTATGGCTACACCTTC. Combining the CDR3 with reference TRBV11-2 and TRBJ1-2 gives the whole variable domain EAGVAQSPRYKIIEKRQSVAFWCNPISGHATLYWYQQILGQGPKLLIQFQNNGVVDDSQLPKDRFSAERLKGVDSTLKIQPAKLEDSAVYLCASSSTGTTNYGYTFGSGTRLTVV.

The V gene is TRBV7-3, the J gene TRBJ2-3; 11 nucleotides agree with TRBD2. Trimming took 2 bases from V and 4 from J; bases not matched to a gene: 5. This CDR3 is 16 amino acids long. In germline, CDR1 is SGHTA, CDR2 FQGTGA. The CDR3 loop is CASSLYTSGGPDTQYF. The CDR3 coding sequence is TGTGCCAGCAGCTTATATACTAGCGGGGGTCCAGATACGCAGTATTTT.

V is TRBV4-1 and J is TRBJ1-1; D unresolved. The germline gives CDR1 MGHRA, CDR2 YSYEKL. CDR3 size: 14 residues. V gave up 4 bases and J gave up 0 bases, with 9 bases separating them. The CDR3 protein is CASSPQMLNTEAFF. The CDR3 bases are TGCGCCAGCAGCCCCCAGATGTTGAACACTGAAGCTTTCTTT.

This chain joins TRBV4-2 and TRBJ1-3, with D possibly matching TRBD1 (6 bases). Trimming removed 5 bases at V and 2 bases at J, with 16 bases between. Germline V gene data show CDR1 as LGHNA and CDR2 as YNFKEQ. This CDR3 has 16 residues. The CDR3 DNA reads TGTGCCAGCAGCTCTAGCCTACAGGGAACTGGAAACACCATATATTTT. As protein: CASSSSLQGTGNTIYF.